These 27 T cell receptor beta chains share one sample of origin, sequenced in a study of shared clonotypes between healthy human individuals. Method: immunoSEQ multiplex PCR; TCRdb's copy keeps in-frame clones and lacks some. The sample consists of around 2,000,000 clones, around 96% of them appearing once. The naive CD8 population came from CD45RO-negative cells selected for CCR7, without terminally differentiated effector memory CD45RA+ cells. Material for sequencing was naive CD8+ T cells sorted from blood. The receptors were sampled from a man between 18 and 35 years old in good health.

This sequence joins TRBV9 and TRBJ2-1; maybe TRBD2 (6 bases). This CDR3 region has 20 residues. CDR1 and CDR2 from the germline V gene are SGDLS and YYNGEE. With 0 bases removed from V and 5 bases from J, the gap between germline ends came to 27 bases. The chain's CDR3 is CASSVVLTRDTARRNNEQFF. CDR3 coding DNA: TGTGCCAGCAGCGTAGTCCTGACTAGAGACACCGCTAGGCGAAACAATGAGCAGTTCTTC.

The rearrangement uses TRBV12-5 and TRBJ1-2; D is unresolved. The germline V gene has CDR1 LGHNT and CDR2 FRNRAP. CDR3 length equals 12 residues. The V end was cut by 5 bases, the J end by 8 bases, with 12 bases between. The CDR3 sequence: CASGRLLGGYTF. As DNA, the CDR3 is TGTGCTAGTGGTCGGCTACTAGGGGGCTACACCTTC. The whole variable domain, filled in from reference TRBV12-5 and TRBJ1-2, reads DARVTQTPRHKVTEMGQEVTMRCQPILGHNTVFWYRQTMMQGLELLAYFRNRAPLDDSGMPKDRFSAEMPDATLATLKIQPSEPRDSAVYFCASGRLLGGYTFGSGTRLTVV.

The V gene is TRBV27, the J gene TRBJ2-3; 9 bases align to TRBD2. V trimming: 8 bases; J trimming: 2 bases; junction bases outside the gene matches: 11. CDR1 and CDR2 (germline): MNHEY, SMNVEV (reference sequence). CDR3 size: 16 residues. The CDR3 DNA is TGTGCCAGCGTATATCGAGCTAGCGGGGCCACAGATACGCAGTATTTT. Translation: CASVYRASGATDTQYF.

CDR3 bases: TGTGCCAGCAGTTGGACTAGCGGGGGGCAAGAGACCCAGTACTTC. It yields the protein CASSWTSGGQETQYF. The rearrangement links TRBV27 to TRBJ2-5; 14 bases are a match to TRBD2. This CDR3 region has 15 residues. Germline loops: CDR1 MNHEY, CDR2 SMNVEV (reference sequence). V was clipped by 4 bases and J by 2 bases; unmatched bases: 0.

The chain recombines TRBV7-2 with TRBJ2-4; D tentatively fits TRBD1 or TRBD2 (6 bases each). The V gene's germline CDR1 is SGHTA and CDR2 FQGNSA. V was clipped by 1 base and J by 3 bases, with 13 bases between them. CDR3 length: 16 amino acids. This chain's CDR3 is CASSLGQGRFKNIQYF. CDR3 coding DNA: TGTGCCAGCAGCTTAGGGCAGGGGAGGTTCAAAAACATTCAGTACTTC.

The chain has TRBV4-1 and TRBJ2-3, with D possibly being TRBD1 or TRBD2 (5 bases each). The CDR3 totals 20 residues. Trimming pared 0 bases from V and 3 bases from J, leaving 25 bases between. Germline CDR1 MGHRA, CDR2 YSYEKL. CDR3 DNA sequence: TGCGCCAGCAGCCAAGATAGGGCACGGGGCTGGGGGATCGGGACAGATACGCAGTATTTT. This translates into CASSQDRARGWGIGTDTQYF.

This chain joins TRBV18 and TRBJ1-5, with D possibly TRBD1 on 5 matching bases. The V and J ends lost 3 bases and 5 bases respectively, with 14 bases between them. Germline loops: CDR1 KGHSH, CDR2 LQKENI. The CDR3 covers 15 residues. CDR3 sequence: CASSPLAGLDQPQHF. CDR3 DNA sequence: TGTGCCAGCTCACCGTTAGCAGGGTTGGATCAGCCCCAGCATTTT.

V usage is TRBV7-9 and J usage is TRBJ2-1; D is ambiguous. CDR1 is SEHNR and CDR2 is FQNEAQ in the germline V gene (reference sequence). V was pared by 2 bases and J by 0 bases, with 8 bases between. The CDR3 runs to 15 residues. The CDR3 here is CASSLNYPSYNEQFF. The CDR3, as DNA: TGTGCCAGCAGCTTAAATTACCCCTCCTACAATGAGCAGTTCTTC.

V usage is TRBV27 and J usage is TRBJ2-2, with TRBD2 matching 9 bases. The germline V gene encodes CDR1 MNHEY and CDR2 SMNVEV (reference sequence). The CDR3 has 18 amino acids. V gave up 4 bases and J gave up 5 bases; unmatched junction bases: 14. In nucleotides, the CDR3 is TGTGCCAGCAGTTACGGTGTAGCGGGAGCGTTGGGAACCGGGGAGCTGTTTTTT. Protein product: CASSYGVAGALGTGELFF.

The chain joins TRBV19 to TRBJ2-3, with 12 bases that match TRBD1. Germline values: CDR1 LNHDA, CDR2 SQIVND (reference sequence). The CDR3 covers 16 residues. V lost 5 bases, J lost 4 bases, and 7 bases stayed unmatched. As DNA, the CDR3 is TGTGCCAGTAGTCCCCTGGGACAGGGGGCGGCAGATACGCAGTATTTT. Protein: CASSPLGQGAADTQYF.

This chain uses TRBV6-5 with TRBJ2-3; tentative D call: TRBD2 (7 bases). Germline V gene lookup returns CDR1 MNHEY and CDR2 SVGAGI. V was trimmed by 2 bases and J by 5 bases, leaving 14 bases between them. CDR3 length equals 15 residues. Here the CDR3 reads CASSYAGAGGDTQYF. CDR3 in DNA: TGTGCCAGCAGTTACGCGGGGGCCGGAGGAGATACGCAGTATTTT.

The CDR3 region has the DNA TGTGCCAGCAGTTCCCCGGGACAGTATCCACCCCTCCACTTT. The encoded protein is CASSSPGQYPPLHF. The genes are TRBV6-6 and TRBJ1-6; 7 positions agree with TRBD1. This CDR3 is built from 14 residues. Trimming took 4 bases from V and 11 from J; bases not matched to a gene: 8. Germline V gives CDR1 MNHNY, CDR2 SVGAGI (reference sequence).

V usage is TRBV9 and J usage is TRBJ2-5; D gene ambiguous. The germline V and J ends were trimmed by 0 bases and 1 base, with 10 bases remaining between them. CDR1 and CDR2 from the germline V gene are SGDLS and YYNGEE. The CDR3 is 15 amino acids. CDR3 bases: TGTGCCAGCAGCGTAGACGGCAATCTCCAAGAGACCCAGTACTTC. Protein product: CASSVDGNLQETQYF.

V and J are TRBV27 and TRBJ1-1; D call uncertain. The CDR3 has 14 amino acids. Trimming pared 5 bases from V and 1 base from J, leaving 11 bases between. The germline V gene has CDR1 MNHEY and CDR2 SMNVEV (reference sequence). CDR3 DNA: TGTGCCAGCAGTCCTAAAGACAAGAACACTGAAGCTTTCTTT. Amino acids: CASSPKDKNTEAFF.

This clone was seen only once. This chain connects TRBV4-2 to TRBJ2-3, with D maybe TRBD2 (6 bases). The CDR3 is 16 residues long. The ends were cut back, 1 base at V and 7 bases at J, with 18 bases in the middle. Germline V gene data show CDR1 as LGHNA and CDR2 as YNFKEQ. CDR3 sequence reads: CASSQVGRTGDYTQYF. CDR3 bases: TGTGCCAGCAGCCAAGTTGGTCGAACGGGGGACTATACGCAGTATTTT.

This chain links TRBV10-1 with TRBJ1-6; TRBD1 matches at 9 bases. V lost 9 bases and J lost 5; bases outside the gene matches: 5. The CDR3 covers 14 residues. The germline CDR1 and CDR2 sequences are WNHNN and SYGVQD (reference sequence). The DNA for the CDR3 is TGCGCCAGAGGGGACAGGGCGGATAATTCACCCCTCCACTTT. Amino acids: CARGDRADNSPLHF.

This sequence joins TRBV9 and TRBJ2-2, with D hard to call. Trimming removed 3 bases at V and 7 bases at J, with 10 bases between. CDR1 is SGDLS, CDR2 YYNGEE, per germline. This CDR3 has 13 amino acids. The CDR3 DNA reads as TGTGCCAGCAGCGAGGGTAAGGGCGGGGAGCTGTTTTTT. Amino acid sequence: CASSEGKGGELFF.

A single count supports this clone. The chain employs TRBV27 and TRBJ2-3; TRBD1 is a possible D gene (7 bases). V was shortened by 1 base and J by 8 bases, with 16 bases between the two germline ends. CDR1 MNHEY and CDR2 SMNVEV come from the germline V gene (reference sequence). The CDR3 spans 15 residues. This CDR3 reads CASSLLGGTEGTQYF. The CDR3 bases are TGTGCCAGCAGTTTATTAGGAGGGACAGAGGGTACGCAGTATTTT.

This CDR3 is CASSLEFGQRSYEQYF. CDR3 sequence (DNA): TGCGCCAGCAGCTTGGAATTTGGGCAACGCTCCTACGAGCAGTACTTC. The chain links TRBV5-1 to TRBJ2-7, with D uncertain. In germline, CDR1 is SGHRS, CDR2 YFSETQ. CDR3 length: 16 residues. The germline V and J ends were trimmed by 0 bases and 0 bases, with 13 bases remaining between them. The full variable domain, rest sourced from reference TRBV5-1 and TRBJ2-7, is KAGVTQTPRYLIKTRGQQVTLSCSPISGHRSVSWYQQTPGQGLQFLFEYFSETQRNKGNFPGRFSGRQFSNSRSEMNVSTLELGDSALYLCASSLEFGQRSYEQYFGPGTRLTVT.

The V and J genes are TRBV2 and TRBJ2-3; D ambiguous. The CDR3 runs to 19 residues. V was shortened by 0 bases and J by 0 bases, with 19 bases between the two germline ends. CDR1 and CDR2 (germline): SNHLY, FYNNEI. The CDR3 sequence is CASSEALHAEALSTDTQYF. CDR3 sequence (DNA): TGTGCCAGCAGTGAAGCGCTTCACGCTGAGGCCCTGAGCACAGATACGCAGTATTTT.

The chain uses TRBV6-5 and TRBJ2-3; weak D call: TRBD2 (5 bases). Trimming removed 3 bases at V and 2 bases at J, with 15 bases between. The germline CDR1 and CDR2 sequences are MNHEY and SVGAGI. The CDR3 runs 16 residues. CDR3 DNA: TGTGCCAGCAGTTATGGGATGCGGGCAGACACAGATACGCAGTATTTT. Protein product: CASSYGMRADTDTQYF.

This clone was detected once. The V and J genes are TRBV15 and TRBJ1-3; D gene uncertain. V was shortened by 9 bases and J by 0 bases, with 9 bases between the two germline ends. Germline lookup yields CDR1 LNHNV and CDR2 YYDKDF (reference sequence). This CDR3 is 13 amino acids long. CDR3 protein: CATIGDSGNTIYF. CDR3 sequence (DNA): TGTGCCACAATCGGGGACTCTGGAAACACCATATATTTT.

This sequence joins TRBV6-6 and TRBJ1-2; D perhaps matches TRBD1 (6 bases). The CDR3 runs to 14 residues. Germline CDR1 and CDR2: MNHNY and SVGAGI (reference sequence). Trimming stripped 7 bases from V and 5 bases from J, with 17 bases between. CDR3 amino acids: CASTAGAGGYGYTF. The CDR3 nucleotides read TGTGCCAGCACGGCGGGGGCGGGTGGGTATGGCTACACCTTC.

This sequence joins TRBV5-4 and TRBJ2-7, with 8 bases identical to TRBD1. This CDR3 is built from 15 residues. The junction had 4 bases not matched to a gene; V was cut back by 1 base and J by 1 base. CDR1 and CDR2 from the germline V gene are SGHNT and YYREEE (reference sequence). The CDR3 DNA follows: TGTGCCAGCAGCTTGCAGGGGGCCCCTTCCTACGAGCAGTACTTC. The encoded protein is CASSLQGAPSYEQYF.

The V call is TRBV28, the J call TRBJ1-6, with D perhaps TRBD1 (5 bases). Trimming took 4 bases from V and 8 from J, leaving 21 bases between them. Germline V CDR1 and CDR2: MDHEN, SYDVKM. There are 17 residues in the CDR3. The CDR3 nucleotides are TGTGCCAGCAGTTCTCCGGGACCGCCGCCCCAGGATTCACCCCTCCACTTT. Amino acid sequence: CASSSPGPPPQDSPLHF.

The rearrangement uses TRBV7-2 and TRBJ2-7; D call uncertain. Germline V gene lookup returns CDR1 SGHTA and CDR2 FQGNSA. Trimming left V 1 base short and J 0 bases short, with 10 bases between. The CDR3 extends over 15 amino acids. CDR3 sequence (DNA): TGTGCCAGCAGCTTAGGTTTATTGCACTCCTACGAGCAGTACTTC. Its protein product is CASSLGLLHSYEQYF. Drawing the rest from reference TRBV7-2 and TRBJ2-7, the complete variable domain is GAGVSQSPSNKVTEKGKDVELRCDPISGHTALYWYRQSLGQGLEFLIYFQGNSAPDKSGLPSDRFSAERTGGSVSTLTIQRTQQEDSAVYLCASSLGLLHSYEQYFGPGTRLTVT.

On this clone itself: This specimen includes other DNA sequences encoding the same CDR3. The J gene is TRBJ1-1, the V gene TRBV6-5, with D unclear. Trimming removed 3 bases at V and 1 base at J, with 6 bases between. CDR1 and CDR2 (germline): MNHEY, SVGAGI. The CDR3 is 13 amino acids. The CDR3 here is CASSYSENTEAFF. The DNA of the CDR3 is TGTGCCAGCAGTTATTCAGAGAACACTGAAGCTTTCTTT.